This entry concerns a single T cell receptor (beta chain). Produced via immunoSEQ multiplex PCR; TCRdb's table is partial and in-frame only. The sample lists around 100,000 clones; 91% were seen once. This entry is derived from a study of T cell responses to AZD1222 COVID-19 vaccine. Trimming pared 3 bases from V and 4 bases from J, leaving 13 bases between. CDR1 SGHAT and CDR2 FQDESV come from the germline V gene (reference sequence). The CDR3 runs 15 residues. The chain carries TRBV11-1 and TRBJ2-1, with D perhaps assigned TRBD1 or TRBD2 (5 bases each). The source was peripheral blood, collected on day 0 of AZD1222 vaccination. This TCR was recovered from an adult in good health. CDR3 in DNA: TGTGCCAGCAGCTTTGGGGCCGGGATATACAATGAGCAGTTCTTC. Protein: CASSFGAGIYNEQFF.